The 22 T cell receptor beta chains below all came from one sample that was sequenced in a study of cytomegalovirus exposure and HLA in healthy donors. PCR employed 60 Vbeta and 13 Jbeta primers. Profiled with immunoSEQ multiplex PCR; TCRdb holds only in-frame clones, not every one. This table holds around 140,000 clones, 78% found once. Input material: PBMCs. The receptors originated from a female donor in good health and CMV-seronegative.

The chain uses TRBV27 and TRBJ1-1; 8 bases map to TRBD1. Germline loops: CDR1 MNHEY, CDR2 SMNVEV (reference sequence). The CDR3 sequence is 16 residues long. V was clipped by 3 bases and J by 4 bases; unmatched bases: 10. CDR3 bases: TGTGCCAGCAGTTTGGGGACAGGTCGGGCAGGCACTGAAGCTTTCTTT. Its translation: CASSLGTGRAGTEAFF.

This sequence joins TRBV5-4 and TRBJ1-2, with 9 positions matching TRBD1. This CDR3 has 13 residues. Trimming at V came to 4 bases and at J to 8 bases, leaving 6 bases not matched to a gene. Germline V gene sequence: CDR1 SGHNT, CDR2 YYREEE (reference sequence). CDR3 DNA: TGTGCCAGCAGCCCCAGGACAGGGGTCGGCTACACCTTC. Its translation is CASSPRTGVGYTF.

This rearrangement joins TRBV25-1 to TRBJ1-3; D perhaps matches TRBD1 (5 bases). CDR3 length equals 14 residues. Germline lookup yields CDR1 MGHDK and CDR2 SYGVNS. Trimming stripped 6 bases from V and 0 bases from J, with 9 bases between. The CDR3 protein is CASSNTGSGNTIYF. DNA for the CDR3: TGTGCCAGCAGCAATACAGGCTCTGGAAACACCATATATTTT.

This clone was seen only once. An end of the junction does not agree with germline; a read error may underlie this. This chain joins TRBV7-9 and TRBJ1-6; 7 bases map to TRBD1. This CDR3 has 16 amino acids. Germline V gene lookup returns CDR1 SEHNR and CDR2 FQNEAQ (reference sequence). CDR3 amino acids: CSSSFTSGGTHSPLHF. CDR3 in DNA: TGTTCCAGCAGCTTTACCTCAGGGGGTACCCATTCACCCCTCCACTTT.

CDR3 amino acids: CASSPKNTGELFF. The CDR3 DNA sequence: TGCGCCAGCAGCCCCAAAAACACCGGGGAGCTGTTTTTT. This chain joins TRBV5-1 and TRBJ2-2; D call uncertain. The CDR3 spans 13 residues. With 4 bases removed from V and 2 bases from J, the gap between germline ends came to 6 bases. Germline CDR1 reads SGHRS; CDR2 reads YFSETQ.

With respect to this clone: The sample contains more than one DNA sequence encoding this CDR3. The rearrangement uses TRBV9 and TRBJ2-1, with TRBD2 matching over 7 bases. After removal of 0 bases from V and 0 bases from J, the junction contained 3 bases not matched to a gene. CDR1 SGDLS and CDR2 YYNGEE come from the germline V gene. The CDR3 consists of 16 residues. CDR3 DNA: TGTGCCAGCAGCGTAGGTCTAGCGGCCTCCTACAATGAGCAGTTCTTC. Translated, it gives CASSVGLAASYNEQFF.

The chain recombines TRBV7-6 with TRBJ2-7; D perhaps matches TRBD1 (6 bases). Germline values: CDR1 SGHVS, CDR2 FNYEAQ. V shed 0 bases and J shed 2 bases, with 14 bases lying between them. The CDR3 has 16 residues. The CDR3 DNA reads TGTGCCAGCAGCTTAGCGCTACAGGGTGAGGCCTACGAGCAGTACTTC. Protein sequence: CASSLALQGEAYEQYF. Full variable domain (rest looked up from reference TRBV7-6 and TRBJ2-7): GAGVSQSPRYKVTKRGQDVALRCDPISGHVSLYWYRQALGQGPEFLTYFNYEAQQDKSGLPNDRFSAERPEGSISTLTIQRTEQRDSAMYRCASSLALQGEAYEQYFGPGTRLTVT.

V gene TRBV9 combines with J gene TRBJ2-7; no reliable D call. Per germline, CDR1 SGDLS and CDR2 YYNGEE. The CDR3 is 14 residues long. The V end lost 4 bases, the J end lost 2 bases, and 13 bases lay between the germline ends. The CDR3 region is CASSPRGTPYEQYF. CDR3 bases: TGTGCCAGCAGCCCCCGCGGCACCCCCTACGAGCAGTACTTC.

V gene TRBV5-1 combines with J gene TRBJ2-3, with 9 bases matching TRBD1. The CDR3 has 15 amino acids. V shed 4 bases, J shed 6 bases, and the junction held 9 bases outside the gene matches. The germline CDR1 and CDR2 sequences are SGHRS and YFSETQ. The CDR3 coding sequence is TGCGCCAGCAGCGTCCCGGGACAGGGTACCGATACGCAGTATTTT. Amino acids: CASSVPGQGTDTQYF.

As for this clone: Additional DNA sequences in this sample encode the identical CDR3. The rearrangement joins TRBV19 to TRBJ1-1; D may be TRBD1 (5 bases). With 1 base removed from V and 2 bases from J, the gap between germline ends came to 11 bases. Germline-derived CDR1 and CDR2 are LNHDA and SQIVND (reference sequence). This CDR3 region has 15 residues. Here the CDR3 DNA reads TGTGCCAGTAGTATAGCCGGGGGGAGCAACACTGAAGCTTTCTTT. It codes for CASSIAGGSNTEAFF.

This chain connects TRBV29-1 to TRBJ1-2; a possible D gene is TRBD1 (6 bases). Germline-derived CDR1 and CDR2 are SQVTM and ANQGSEA. The CDR3 has 14 amino acids. Trimming stripped 4 bases from V and 3 bases from J, with 15 bases between. The CDR3 region has the DNA TGCAGCGTTGGTGGGCCAGGGGTTGACTATGGCTACACCTTC. It yields the protein CSVGGPGVDYGYTF.

The chain recombines TRBV28 with TRBJ1-1, with 9 positions matching TRBD1. V lost 6 bases and J lost 1; bases outside the gene matches: 3. This CDR3 contains 14 residues. Germline V lookup: CDR1 MDHEN, CDR2 SYDVKM. The CDR3 protein is CASSWDRANTEAFF. The CDR3 DNA reads TGTGCCAGCAGCTGGGACAGGGCGAACACTGAAGCTTTCTTT.

The chain carries TRBV10-3 and TRBJ2-3; possibly TRBD1 for D (6 bases). Trimming shortened V by 0 bases and J by 1 base, and 14 bases separated the two germline ends. CDR3 length: 17 amino acids. The germline CDR1 and CDR2 sequences are ENHRY and SYGVKD. The CDR3 here is CAISESGTGSGTDTQYF. CDR3 in DNA: TGTGCCATCAGTGAGTCGGGAACAGGGTCTGGCACAGATACGCAGTATTTT.

The chain combines TRBV19 with TRBJ2-3; a weak D match, TRBD2 (5 bases). Deletions cut 3 bases from V and 5 bases from J, with 15 bases between. CDR1 and CDR2 from the germline V gene are LNHDA and SQIVND (reference sequence). The CDR3 has 15 residues. The CDR3 protein is CASSIGPGVRDTQYF. CDR3 nucleotide sequence: TGTGCCAGTAGTATTGGTCCCGGGGTGAGAGATACGCAGTATTTT.

This clone has more than one count but fewer than ten. The chain carries TRBV5-8 and TRBJ1-1, with TRBD1 matching over 7 bases. The length of the CDR3 is 15 residues. From germline, CDR1 is SGHTS and CDR2 YDEGEE. The trim removed 4 bases at V and 0 bases at J, leaving 6 bases unmatched. The CDR3: CASSRQDRMNTEAFF. DNA of the CDR3: TGTGCCAGCAGCCGTCAGGACAGGATGAACACTGAAGCTTTCTTT. Full variable domain (rest looked up from reference TRBV5-8 and TRBJ1-1): EAGVTQSPTHLIKTRGQQATLRCSPISGHTSVYWYQQALGLGLQFLLWYDEGEERNRGNFPPRFSGRQFPNYSSELNVNALELEDSALYLCASSRQDRMNTEAFFGQGTRLTVV.

V gene TRBV5-1 combines with J gene TRBJ2-7, with D perhaps TRBD2 (5 bases). Germline CDR1 and CDR2: SGHRS and YFSETQ. The CDR3 has 14 amino acids. Trimming pared 4 bases from V and 5 bases from J, leaving 16 bases between. The chain's CDR3 is CASSQGLRSNEQYF. CDR3 bases: TGCGCCAGCAGCCAAGGACTGCGGTCCAACGAGCAGTACTTC. Full variable domain (rest looked up from reference TRBV5-1 and TRBJ2-7): KAGVTQTPRYLIKTRGQQVTLSCSPISGHRSVSWYQQTPGQGLQFLFEYFSETQRNKGNFPGRFSGRQFSNSRSEMNVSTLELGDSALYLCASSQGLRSNEQYFGPGTRLTVT.

The V and J genes are TRBV6-6 and TRBJ1-6; a possible D gene is TRBD1 (5 bases). CDR1 and CDR2 from the germline V gene are MNHNY and SVGAGI (reference sequence). The V end was cut by 0 bases, the J end by 10 bases, with 10 bases between. The CDR3 consists of 14 residues. CDR3 coding DNA: TGTGCCAGCAGTTACTCAGGGCGGACATCACCCCTCCACTTT. Protein sequence: CASSYSGRTSPLHF.

This chain uses TRBV28 with TRBJ1-1; D may be TRBD1 (6 bases). V gave up 6 bases and J gave up 5 bases, with 13 bases separating them. The germline gives CDR1 MDHEN, CDR2 SYDVKM. The CDR3 totals 13 residues. As DNA, the CDR3 is TGTGCCAGCAGGCTACAGGGATGGACTGAAGCTTTCTTT. Translated: CASRLQGWTEAFF.

The chain combines TRBV7-9 with TRBJ2-1; 10 bases are a match to TRBD2. The germline gives CDR1 SEHNR, CDR2 FQNEAQ (reference sequence). The CDR3 runs to 15 residues. J lost 8 bases, V lost 1 base, and 5 bases had no gene match. The CDR3 sequence: CASSLEREGRYEQFF. Here the CDR3 DNA reads TGTGCCAGCAGCTTAGAGCGGGAGGGCCGCTATGAGCAGTTCTTC.

The rearrangement joins TRBV15 to TRBJ1-2, with TRBD1 matching over 10 bases. This CDR3 region has 15 residues. CDR1 is LNHNV, CDR2 YYDKDF, per germline (reference sequence). The V and J ends lost 0 bases and 11 bases, in that order; junction bases with no gene match: 9. The CDR3 is CATSRDFGTGERYTF. In DNA, the CDR3 is TGTGCCACCAGCAGAGATTTCGGGACAGGGGAACGGTACACCTTC.

The chain recombines TRBV7-2 with TRBJ2-2; tentatively, D is TRBD1 (5 bases). Deletions cut 5 bases from V and 5 bases from J, with 9 bases between. Germline lookup yields CDR1 SGHTA and CDR2 FQGNSA. The CDR3 runs to 13 residues. CDR3 amino acids: CASSQGRTGELFF. Here the CDR3 DNA reads TGTGCCAGCAGCCAGGGCCGGACCGGGGAGCTGTTTTTT.

This clone has more than one count but fewer than ten. The V call is TRBV6-6, the J call TRBJ1-1, with 9 bases matching TRBD1. Trimming removed 7 bases from V and 4 bases from J; junction bases left unmatched: 7. The CDR3 has 14 residues. The germline V gene encodes CDR1 MNHNY and CDR2 SVGAGI (reference sequence). As DNA, the CDR3 is TGTGCCAGCATCTCGACAGGGGGATTCACTGAAGCTTTCTTT. It codes for CASISTGGFTEAFF.